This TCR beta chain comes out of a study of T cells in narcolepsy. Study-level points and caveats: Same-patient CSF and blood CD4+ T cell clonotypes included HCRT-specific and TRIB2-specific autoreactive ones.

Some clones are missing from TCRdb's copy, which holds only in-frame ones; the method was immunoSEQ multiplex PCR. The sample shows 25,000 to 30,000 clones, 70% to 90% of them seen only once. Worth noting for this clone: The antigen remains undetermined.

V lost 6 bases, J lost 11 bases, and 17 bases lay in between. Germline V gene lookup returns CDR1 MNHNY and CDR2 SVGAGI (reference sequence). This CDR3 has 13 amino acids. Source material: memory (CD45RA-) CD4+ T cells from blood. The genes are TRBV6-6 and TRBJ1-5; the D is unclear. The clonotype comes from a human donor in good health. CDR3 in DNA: TGTGCCAGCAGCCCCGGTGGCAACGGGGCCCAGCATTTT. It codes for CASSPGGNGAQHF.